The next 19 T cell receptor beta chains were all read from a single sample in a study of T cells in Graves' hyperthyroidism and ophthalmopathy (dated by TCRdb to between 2019 and 2020). The method was multiplex PCR. Sequencing was performed on an Illumina HiSeq 2000. The TCR beta CDR3 regions were amplified from the RNA transcripts. For the first round of RT-PCR on the TCR CDR3, the HTBI primer set was used together with the Qiagen OneStep RT-PCR kit. The public reads were run again by TCRdb, first through fastp at Q25 and then through MiXCR, and only productive beta chains were kept. When rows share a CDR3 protein, they turn into one entry using the most common DNA and genes. The sample table contains under 650,000 distinct CDR3 sequences; only one count was recorded for 15% to 20% of them. Less than 4.5% of the sample is taken by the ten largest. The sequenced material came from blood. Source of these receptors: a woman aged 25-40 years with Graves' hyperthyroidism.

This clonotype was detected many times. This rearrangement joins TRBV28 to TRBJ2-7; D might be TRBD1 (5 bases). Germline CDR1 and CDR2: MDHEN and SYDVKM. CDR3 size: 13 residues. Trimming pared 6 bases from V and 6 bases from J, leaving 15 bases between. CDR3 in amino acids: CASSGRVTFEQYF. The CDR3, as DNA: TGTGCCAGCAGCGGCAGGGTAACGTTCGAGCAGTACTTC.

This clonotype showed up many times. J is TRBJ2-3 and V is TRBV9; the D gene is possibly TRBD2 (6 bases). This CDR3 is 15 amino acids long. V shed 0 bases and J shed 7 bases, with 15 bases lying between them. Germline loops: CDR1 SGDLS, CDR2 YYNGEE. Here the CDR3 reads CASSVAGVAHHTQYF. The CDR3 region has the DNA TGTGCCAGCAGCGTAGCGGGAGTGGCCCATCATACGCAGTATTTT.

V gene TRBV7-9 combines with J gene TRBJ1-6; no firm D call. Germline V CDR1 and CDR2: SEHNR, FQNEAQ (reference sequence). Trimming stripped 5 bases from V and 5 bases from J, with 4 bases between. The CDR3 spans 12 residues. CDR3 region: CASSNDNSPLHF. CDR3 DNA sequence: TGTGCCAGCAGCAATGATAATTCACCCCTCCACTTT.

The chain links TRBV7-3 to TRBJ1-5, with D perhaps TRBD1 (5 bases). The CDR3 loop spans 18 amino acids. The V end was cut by 2 bases, the J end by 4 bases, with 21 bases between. CDR1 is SGHTA, CDR2 FQGTGA, per germline. The DNA of the CDR3 is TGTGCCAGCAGCTTAGGGGCGTTTGGGGGGGATAGAAATCAGCCCCAGCATTTT. It is translated as CASSLGAFGGDRNQPQHF. Complete variable domain (other parts from reference TRBV7-3 and TRBJ1-5): GAGVSQTPSNKVTEKGKYVELRCDPISGHTALYWYRQSLGQGPEFLIYFQGTGAADDSGLPNDRFFAVRPEGSVSTLKIQRTERGDSAVYLCASSLGAFGGDRNQPQHFGDGTRLSIL.

This clonotype occurred many times. The CDR3 reads CASSSDGLEVTYEQYF. The CDR3 DNA follows: TGTGCCAGCAGCTCCGACGGACTGGAAGTAACCTACGAGCAGTACTTC. The genes are TRBV7-2 and TRBJ2-7; maybe TRBD2 (5 bases). Per the germline V gene, CDR1 is SGHTA and CDR2 is FQGNSA. The CDR3 is 16 residues long. V was shortened by 4 bases and J by 2 bases, with 18 bases between the two germline ends.

This clonotype was seen at least ten times. The CDR3 sequence is CASSQGFGQPQHF. CDR3 nucleotide sequence: TGTGCCAGCAGCCAGGGGTTCGGGCAGCCCCAGCATTTT. V and J are TRBV28 and TRBJ1-5; maybe TRBD1 (6 bases). The CDR3 spans 13 residues. The germline V gene has CDR1 MDHEN and CDR2 SYDVKM. V was cut by 6 bases and J by 7 bases, with 13 bases left in between.

This clonotype has a count of ten or more. The chain has TRBV10-3 and TRBJ1-5; 7 nucleotides agree with TRBD1. V was pared by 4 bases and J by 7 bases, with 7 bases of the junction left unmatched. This CDR3 spans 14 amino acids. The germline V gene encodes CDR1 ENHRY and CDR2 SYGVKD. The CDR3 spells CAISVGGGEQPQHF. The CDR3 DNA reads TGTGCCATCAGTGTCGGAGGGGGCGAGCAGCCCCAGCATTTT.

The rearrangement links TRBV14 to TRBJ2-1; TRBD1 matches 7 bases. The CDR3 runs 17 residues. Germline V gene data show CDR1 as SGHDN and CDR2 as FVKESK. Unmatched junction bases numbered 14, after V lost 3 bases and J lost 6 bases. The CDR3 DNA sequence: TGTGCCAGCAGCCACCTCTCATACAGGGGTGGAAGCAATGAGCAGTTCTTC. Residues: CASSHLSYRGGSNEQFF.

On this clonotype: A single base separates this from a much larger clone, so it may be a read error. The chain carries TRBV2 and TRBJ2-1, with TRBD1 as a possible D gene (6 bases). The CDR3 covers 15 residues. Looked up from germline, CDR1 is SNHLY and CDR2 is FYNNEI. Here the CDR3 reads CASGEGGVTYNEQFF. CDR3 nucleotide sequence: TGTGCCAGCGGTGAAGGGGGAGTTACCTACAATGAGCAGTTCTTC.

This chain uses TRBV2 with TRBJ2-7; no clear D gene. V gave up 6 bases and J gave up 6 bases, with 6 bases separating them. From germline, CDR1 is SNHLY and CDR2 FYNNEI. CDR3 length: 10 amino acids. CDR3 sequence (DNA): TGTGCCAGCAGGGTTTGCGAGCAGTACTTC. Translated, it gives CASRVCEQYF.

This clonotype was seen ten or more times. The chain is built from TRBV20-1 and TRBJ2-1; D ambiguous. Trimming pared 0 bases from V and 7 bases from J, leaving 13 bases between. The CDR3 is 14 amino acids. Germline V CDR1 and CDR2: DFQATT, SNEGSKA (reference sequence). The CDR3 region is CSARDPWSANEQFF. CDR3 nucleotides: TGCAGTGCTAGAGATCCCTGGTCGGCGAATGAGCAGTTCTTC.

This clonotype was seen repeatedly, ten times or more. This chain connects TRBV7-2 to TRBJ2-7, with 9 bases that match TRBD2. The CDR3 extends over 15 amino acids. Germline V gives CDR1 SGHTA, CDR2 FQGNSA. J lost 3 bases, V lost 4 bases, and 7 bases had no gene match. The CDR3 spells CASSSSLAGIYEQYF. CDR3 in DNA: TGTGCCAGCAGCTCCTCCCTAGCGGGAATCTACGAGCAGTACTTC.

The chain employs TRBV5-1 and TRBJ2-5; 7 bases are a match to TRBD1. The V and J ends lost 3 bases and 2 bases, in that order; junction bases with no gene match: 4. CDR3 length equals 14 residues. CDR1 and CDR2 from the germline V gene are SGHRS and YFSETQ. The DNA of the CDR3 is TGCGCCAGCAGCTGGGACAGAAATCAAGAGACCCAGTACTTC. Translation: CASSWDRNQETQYF.

V and J are TRBV10-3 and TRBJ1-4; TRBD1 is a possible D gene (6 bases). V dropped 3 bases and J dropped 11 bases, with 7 bases sitting between them. There are 11 residues in the CDR3. Per the germline V gene, CDR1 is ENHRY and CDR2 is SYGVKD. This chain's CDR3 is CAISEGGKLFF. The DNA of the CDR3 is TGTGCCATCAGTGAAGGGGGGAAACTGTTTTTT.

This chain connects TRBV15 to TRBJ1-1; TRBD1 is a possible D gene (6 bases). CDR3 size: 15 residues. V was cut by 1 base and J by 1 base, with 10 bases left in between. CDR1 and CDR2 from the germline V gene are LNHNV and YYDKDF (reference sequence). This CDR3 reads CATSRATGGNTEAFF. CDR3 coding DNA: TGTGCCACCAGCAGAGCGACAGGAGGGAACACTGAAGCTTTCTTT.

This clonotype has a handful of counts. This could be a read error, since a much larger clone is one nucleotide away. This rearrangement joins TRBV2 to TRBJ1-1; the D gene is possibly TRBD1 (6 bases). Germline loops: CDR1 SNHLY, CDR2 FYNNEI. The CDR3 sequence is 11 residues long. CDR3 in DNA: TGTGCCAGCAGTGAGAGGGGGGAAGCTCTCTTT. This gives the protein CASSERGEALF.

This clonotype was detected many times. The chain carries TRBV28 and TRBJ1-1; D remains ambiguous. Germline CDR1 is MDHEN and CDR2 is SYDVKM. V was trimmed by 4 bases and J by 1 base, leaving 13 bases between them. The CDR3 extends over 15 amino acids. CDR3 bases: TGTGCCAGCAGTTCCGCCGGGTCCGGGAACACTGAAGCTTTCTTT. It encodes CASSSAGSGNTEAFF.

In this sample, this clonotype turned up many times. The chain couples TRBV5-5 to TRBJ2-3; D unclear. In germline, CDR1 is SGHKS, CDR2 YYEKEE (reference sequence). The CDR3 extends over 11 amino acids. V lost 2 bases and J 6 bases, leaving 4 bases between the germline ends. This chain's CDR3 is CASSFDDTQYF. The CDR3 bases are TGTGCCAGCAGCTTCGATGATACGCAGTATTTT.

This clonotype showed up many times. This rearrangement joins TRBV6-1 to TRBJ1-1, with D tentatively TRBD1 (6 bases). The CDR3 runs 14 residues. V was clipped by 8 bases and J by 0 bases, with 13 bases between them. Germline lookup yields CDR1 MNHNS and CDR2 SASEGT. CDR3 bases: TGTGCCAGCGCTTACGGGACATTGAACACTGAAGCTTTCTTT. Amino acids: CASAYGTLNTEAFF.